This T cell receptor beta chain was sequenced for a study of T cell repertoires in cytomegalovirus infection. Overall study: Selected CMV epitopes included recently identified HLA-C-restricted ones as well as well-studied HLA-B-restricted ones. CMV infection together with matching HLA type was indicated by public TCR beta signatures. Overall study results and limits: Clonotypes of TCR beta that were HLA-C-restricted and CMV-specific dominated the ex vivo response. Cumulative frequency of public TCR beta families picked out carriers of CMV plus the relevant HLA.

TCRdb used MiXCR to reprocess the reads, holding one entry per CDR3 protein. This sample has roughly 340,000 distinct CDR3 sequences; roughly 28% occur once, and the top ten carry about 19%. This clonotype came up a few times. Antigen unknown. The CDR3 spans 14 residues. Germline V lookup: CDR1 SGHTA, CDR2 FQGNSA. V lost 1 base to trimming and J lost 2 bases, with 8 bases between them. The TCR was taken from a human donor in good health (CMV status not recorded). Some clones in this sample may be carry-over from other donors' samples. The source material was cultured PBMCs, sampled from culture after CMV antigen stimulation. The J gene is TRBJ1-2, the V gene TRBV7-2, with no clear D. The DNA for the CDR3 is TGTGCCAGCAGCTTAGAGTGGCTAAACTATGGCTACACCTTC. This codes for CASSLEWLNYGYTF.